This T cell receptor beta chain is from a study of blood T cell repertoires in COVID-19. Overall study: The study drew acute and convalescent COVID-19 samples from the United States, Italy and Spain. The analysed material was cDNA or gDNA that came from T cells, B-cell-depleted T cells, or PBMCs.

Individuals aged 18 to 89 years were recruited from about two dozen US areas. Participants' own reports of clinical history determined their cohort assignment. This clone turned up a few times. Profiling relied on immunoSEQ multiplex PCR, and the TCRdb table lists in-frame clones only, not all of them. The table shows fewer than 200,000 clones, with 83% occurring only once. The specimen sequenced was PBMCs or T cells enriched from blood (not recorded which). This TCR was recovered from a woman in her 50s in a cohort exposed to, infected with or recovered from COVID-19 (not recorded which).

The CDR3 coding sequence is TGTGCCAGCAGTTTGACAGGGGGTAGCTATGGCTACACCTTC. Its translation is CASSLTGGSYGYTF. The chain links TRBV28 to TRBJ1-2; 9 bases match TRBD1. This CDR3 comprises 14 residues. V was pared by 3 bases and J by 4 bases, with 3 bases of the junction left unmatched. Germline loops: CDR1 MDHEN, CDR2 SYDVKM.